The 7 T cell receptor beta chains given below trace back to one sample, sequenced in a study of blood T cell repertoires in COVID-19. TCRdb's copy holds only in-frame clones and misses some; the assay was immunoSEQ multiplex PCR. The sample contains about 46,000 clones, roughly four fifths of which appear only once. The sequencing input was peripheral blood. The receptors come from a man in his sixties with active COVID-19.

This chain links TRBV28 with TRBJ1-2, with TRBD1 matching over 7 bases. The CDR3 runs to 13 residues. Losses at the gene ends were 6 bases for V and 3 bases for J; bases not matched to a gene: 4. CDR1 and CDR2 from the germline V gene are MDHEN and SYDVKM. CDR3 protein: CASRRDSYYGYTF. The CDR3 region has the DNA TGTGCCAGCAGAAGGGACAGCTACTATGGCTACACCTTC.

The table lists this clone with a count of one. This chain's CDR3 is CASSKGQGAGELFF. CDR3 sequence (DNA): TGTGCCAGTAGCAAAGGACAGGGGGCCGGGGAGCTGTTTTTT. This rearrangement joins TRBV19 to TRBJ2-2; 10 nucleotides agree with TRBD1. CDR1 is LNHDA and CDR2 is SQIVND in the germline V gene (reference sequence). There are 14 residues in the CDR3. V shed 6 bases, J shed 6 bases, and the junction held 4 bases outside the gene matches.

J is TRBJ2-1 and V is TRBV5-1; 10 bases are shared with TRBD2. This CDR3 spans 16 amino acids. The germline V gene encodes CDR1 SGHRS and CDR2 YFSETQ. V gave up 4 bases and J gave up 8 bases; unmatched junction bases: 12. The CDR3 DNA reads as TGCGCCAGCAGCCTCCTCAGCGGGGGGGCTCAGGATGAGCAGTTCTTC. Translation gives CASSLLSGGAQDEQFF.

CDR3 residues: CAISDRGYNEQFF. CDR3 bases: TGTGCCATCAGTGACAGGGGCTACAATGAGCAGTTCTTC. This rearrangement joins TRBV10-3 to TRBJ2-1; tentatively, D is TRBD1 (6 bases). The germline V gene encodes CDR1 ENHRY and CDR2 SYGVKD. With 3 bases removed from V and 3 bases from J, the gap between germline ends came to 6 bases. CDR3 length equals 13 residues.

The V and J genes are TRBV7-2 and TRBJ1-2, with no clear D. V shed 10 bases and J shed 6 bases, with 3 bases lying between them. The CDR3 runs to 8 residues. The germline V gene encodes CDR1 SGHTA and CDR2 FQGNSA. CDR3 in DNA: TGTGCCACGGATGGCTACACCTTC. Translating it yields CATDGYTF.

The gene calls are TRBV18 and TRBJ2-2, with 7 nucleotides matching TRBD2. Germline lookup yields CDR1 KGHSH and CDR2 LQKENI. There are 17 residues in the CDR3. The ends lost 6 bases at V and 1 base at J; junction bases unmatched: 11. The CDR3, as DNA: TGTGCCAGCTCCAAAATTACTAGCGCACTGAACACCGGGGAGCTGTTTTTT. It codes for CASSKITSALNTGELFF.

This rearrangement joins TRBV6-5 to TRBJ1-2; a possible D gene is TRBD1 (5 bases). The length of the CDR3 is 13 residues. V lost 6 bases and J lost 2, with 10 bases in between. Germline lookup yields CDR1 MNHEY and CDR2 SVGAGI. Here the CDR3 reads CASRTTENYGYTF. DNA of the CDR3: TGTGCCAGCAGGACGACAGAGAACTATGGCTACACCTTC.